The rows below give T cell receptor beta chains drawn from one sample of a study of identical twins. Via MiXCR, TCRdb re-called the 5' RACE reads, giving one row per CDR3 protein. The repertoire has roughly 1,500,000 distinct CDR3 sequences, around 29% of them found once; the top ten carry approximately 0.29%. The sample comprised cord blood. These receptors were collected from a newborn girl in good health. CDR3s include the opening cysteine and the closing phenylalanine or tryptophan. Each record gives: CDR3 length, J gene, V gene, CDR3 protein.

CDR3 length: 14; J gene: TRBJ2-7; V gene: TRBV20-1; CDR3 protein: CSPIERAGTYEQYF
CDR3 length: 13; J gene: TRBJ1-2; V gene: TRBV6-5; CDR3 protein: CASIRGASYGYTF
CDR3 length: 14; J gene: -; V gene: TRBV10-3; CDR3 protein: CAISDLVQSYEQYF
CDR3 length: 16; J gene: TRBJ2-1; V gene: TRBV20-1; CDR3 protein: CSAQQGQLPFYNEQFF
CDR3 length: 16; J gene: TRBJ2-3; V gene: TRBV7-2; CDR3 protein: CASSFLRGGNTDTQYF
CDR3 length: 12; J gene: TRBJ2-2; V gene: TRBV29-1; CDR3 protein: CSAGQGTGELFF
CDR3 length: 12; J gene: TRBJ2-1; V gene: TRBV19; CDR3 protein: CATQRGFHEQFF
CDR3 length: 14; J gene: TRBJ1-2; V gene: TRBV6-6; CDR3 protein: CASSLRQGANGYTF
CDR3 length: 13; J gene: TRBJ1-1; V gene: TRBV5-1; CDR3 protein: CASSSDRAIEAFF
CDR3 length: 15; J gene: TRBJ1-1; V gene: TRBV27; CDR3 protein: CASSFGDRVRTEAFF
CDR3 length: 16; J gene: TRBJ1-5; V gene: TRBV28; CDR3 protein: CASSLYGDIRDQPQHF